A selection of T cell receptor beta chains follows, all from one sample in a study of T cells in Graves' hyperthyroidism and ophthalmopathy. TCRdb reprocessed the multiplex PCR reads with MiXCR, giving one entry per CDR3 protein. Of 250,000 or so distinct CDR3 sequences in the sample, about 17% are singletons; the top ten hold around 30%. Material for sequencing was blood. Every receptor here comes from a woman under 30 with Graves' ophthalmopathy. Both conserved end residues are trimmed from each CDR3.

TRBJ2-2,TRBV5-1,ASSGSNSDIRELF
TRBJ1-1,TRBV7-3,ASSLTGVDTEAF
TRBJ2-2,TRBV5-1,ASSSQMASTGELF
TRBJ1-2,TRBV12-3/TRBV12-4,ASSLTYGYT
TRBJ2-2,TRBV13,ASSGTGTGAGELF
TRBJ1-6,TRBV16,ASSQSTGEYSPLH
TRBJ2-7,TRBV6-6,ASSYSGYPAGSSYEQY
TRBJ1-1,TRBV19,ASRIAGGNTEAF
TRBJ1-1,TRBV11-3,ASSVSGMEAF
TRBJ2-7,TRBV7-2,ASSRDRDQQY
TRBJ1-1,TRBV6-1,ASSSPGGVKTEAF
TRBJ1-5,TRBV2,ASSVQGVGQPQH
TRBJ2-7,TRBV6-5,ASSYSAVRANEQY
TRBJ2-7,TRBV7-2,ASSLALRTSGGSSYEQY
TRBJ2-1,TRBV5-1,ASSRQDNEQF
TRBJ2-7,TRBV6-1,ASRRGDEQY
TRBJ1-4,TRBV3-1,ASSHRDIGEKLF
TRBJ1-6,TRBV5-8,ASSLEGGRDSPLH
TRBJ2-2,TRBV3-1,ASSQDRELF
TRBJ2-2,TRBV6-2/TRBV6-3,ASSPIGLFTGELF
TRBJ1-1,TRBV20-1,SASRTSNTEAF
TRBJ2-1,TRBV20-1,SASRPAGVLGEQF